The source of this T cell receptor beta chain is a study of response to subunit inactivated influenza vaccine. TCRdb re-analysed the RT-PCR reads in MiXCR, keeping a single row per CDR3 protein. Among a few hundred thousand distinct CDR3 sequences listed, 11% to 15% were seen once. General observations from the study: With each seasonal influenza vaccination, the authors suggested, few new T cells are recruited.

Germline V gene data show CDR1 as SGHVS and CDR2 as FNYEAQ. Trimming at V came to 5 bases and at J to 6 bases, leaving 13 bases not matched to a gene. CDR3 size: 17 residues. On this clonotype itself: What it binds is not known.

This chain links TRBV7-6 with TRBJ2-3; 11 nucleotides align to TRBD2. The receptor comes from a man aged 50-60 years who received an inactivated influenza vaccine. Sequences were derived from PBMCs from blood, sampled about 11 days after vaccination. CDR3 sequence: CASSPGTSGEGIDTQYF. The CDR3 DNA follows: TGTGCCAGCAGCCCCGGGACTAGCGGTGAGGGGATCGATACGCAGTATTTT.